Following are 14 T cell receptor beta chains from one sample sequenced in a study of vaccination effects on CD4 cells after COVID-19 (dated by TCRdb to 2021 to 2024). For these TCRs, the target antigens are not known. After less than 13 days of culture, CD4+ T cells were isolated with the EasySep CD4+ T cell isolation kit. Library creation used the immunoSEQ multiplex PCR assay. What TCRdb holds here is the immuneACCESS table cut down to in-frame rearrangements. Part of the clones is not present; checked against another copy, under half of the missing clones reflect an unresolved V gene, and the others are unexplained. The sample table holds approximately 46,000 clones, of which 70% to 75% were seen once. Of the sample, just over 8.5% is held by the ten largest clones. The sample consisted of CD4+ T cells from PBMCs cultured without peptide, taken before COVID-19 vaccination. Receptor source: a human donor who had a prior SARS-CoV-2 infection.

The chain's CDR3 is CATSEGAGGTTDTQYF. The DNA for the CDR3 is TGTGCCACCAGTGAAGGGGCGGGGGGGACCACAGATACGCAGTATTTT. The chain carries TRBV24-1 and TRBJ2-3; 9 bases map to TRBD2. Germline V gene lookup returns CDR1 KGHDR and CDR2 SFDVKD. The J segment lost 2 bases and the V segment lost 4 bases, leaving 6 bases of the junction unmatched. The CDR3 covers 16 residues.

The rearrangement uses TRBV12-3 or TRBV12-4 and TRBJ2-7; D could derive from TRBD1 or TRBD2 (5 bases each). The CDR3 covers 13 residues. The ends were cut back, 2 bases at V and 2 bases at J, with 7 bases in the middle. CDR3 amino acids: CASSLWGPYEQYF. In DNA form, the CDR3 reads TGTGCCAGCAGTTTATGGGGACCCTACGAGCAGTACTTC.

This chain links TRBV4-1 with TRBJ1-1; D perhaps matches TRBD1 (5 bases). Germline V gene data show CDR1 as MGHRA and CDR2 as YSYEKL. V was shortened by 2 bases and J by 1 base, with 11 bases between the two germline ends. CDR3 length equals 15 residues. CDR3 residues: CASSQWGLPNTEAFF. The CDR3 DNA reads TGCGCCAGCAGCCAATGGGGACTGCCGAACACTGAAGCTTTCTTT.

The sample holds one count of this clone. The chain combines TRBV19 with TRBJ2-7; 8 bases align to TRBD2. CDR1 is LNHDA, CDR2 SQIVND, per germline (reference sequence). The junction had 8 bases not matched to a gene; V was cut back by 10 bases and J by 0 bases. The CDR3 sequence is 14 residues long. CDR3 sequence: CAIASGRVSYEQYF. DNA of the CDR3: TGTGCCATTGCAAGCGGGAGAGTCTCCTACGAGCAGTACTTC.

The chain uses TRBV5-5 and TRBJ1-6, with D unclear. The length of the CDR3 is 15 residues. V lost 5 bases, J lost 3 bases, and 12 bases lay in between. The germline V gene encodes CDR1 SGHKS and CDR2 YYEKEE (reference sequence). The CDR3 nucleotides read TGTGCCAGCAGTTTTGGGCCCGACTATAATTCACCCCTCCACTTT. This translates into CASSFGPDYNSPLHF. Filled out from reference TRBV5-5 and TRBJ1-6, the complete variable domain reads DAGVTQSPTHLIKTRGQQVTLRCSPISGHKSVSWYQQVLGQGPQFIFQYYEKEERGRGNFPDRFSARQFPNYSSELNVNALLLGDSALYLCASSFGPDYNSPLHFGNGTRLTVT.

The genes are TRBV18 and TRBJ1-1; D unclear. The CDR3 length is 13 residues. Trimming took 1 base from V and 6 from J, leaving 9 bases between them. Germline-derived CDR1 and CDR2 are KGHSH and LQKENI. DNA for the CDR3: TGTGCCAGCTCACCACTGGTGGGTCCTGAAGCTTTCTTT. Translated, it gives CASSPLVGPEAFF.

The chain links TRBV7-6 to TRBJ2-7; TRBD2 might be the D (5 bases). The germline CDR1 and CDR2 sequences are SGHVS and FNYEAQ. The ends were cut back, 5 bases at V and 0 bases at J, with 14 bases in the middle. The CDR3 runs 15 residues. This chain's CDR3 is CASSLPAGVSYEQYF. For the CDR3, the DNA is TGTGCCAGCAGCCTCCCCGCCGGGGTCTCCTACGAGCAGTACTTC.

DNA of the CDR3: TGCGCCAGCAGCTTGGATCCTAGATCGACGCAGTATTTT. Translation: CASSLDPRSTQYF. The chain uses TRBV5-1 and TRBJ2-3; D is undetermined. The CDR3 sequence is 13 residues long. The germline CDR1 and CDR2 sequences are SGHRS and YFSETQ. With 0 bases removed from V and 9 bases from J, the gap between germline ends came to 11 bases.

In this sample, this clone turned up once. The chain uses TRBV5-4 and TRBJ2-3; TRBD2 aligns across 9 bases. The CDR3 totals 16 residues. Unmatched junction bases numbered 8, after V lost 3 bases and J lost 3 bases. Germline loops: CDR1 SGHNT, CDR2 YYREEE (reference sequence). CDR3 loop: CASSSLETSGTDTQYF. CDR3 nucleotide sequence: TGTGCCAGCAGCTCTCTGGAGACTAGCGGAACAGATACGCAGTATTTT.

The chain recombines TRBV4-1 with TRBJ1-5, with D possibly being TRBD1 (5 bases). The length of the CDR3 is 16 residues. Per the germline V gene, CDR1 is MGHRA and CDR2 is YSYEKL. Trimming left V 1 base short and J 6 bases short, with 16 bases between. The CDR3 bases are TGCGCCAGCAGCCAAGTCCCGTTTCGGGGCCCTCAGCCCCAGCATTTT. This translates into CASSQVPFRGPQPQHF.

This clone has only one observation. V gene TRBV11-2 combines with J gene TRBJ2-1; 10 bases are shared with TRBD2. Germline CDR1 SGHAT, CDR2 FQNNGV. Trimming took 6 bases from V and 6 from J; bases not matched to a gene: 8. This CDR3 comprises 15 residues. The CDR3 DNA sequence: TGTGCCAGCAGTCAAGGATGGACTAGCGGCAATGAGCAGTTCTTC. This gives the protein CASSQGWTSGNEQFF.

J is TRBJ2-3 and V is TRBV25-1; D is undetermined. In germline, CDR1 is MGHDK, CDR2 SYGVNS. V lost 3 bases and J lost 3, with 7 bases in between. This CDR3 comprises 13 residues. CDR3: CASSDMGTDTQYF. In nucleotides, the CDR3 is TGTGCCAGCAGTGATATGGGGACAGATACGCAGTATTTT.

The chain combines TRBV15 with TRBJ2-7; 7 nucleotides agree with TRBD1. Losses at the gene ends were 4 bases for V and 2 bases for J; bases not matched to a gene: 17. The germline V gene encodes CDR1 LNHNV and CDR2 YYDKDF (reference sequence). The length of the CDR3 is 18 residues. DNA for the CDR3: TGTGCCACCAGCAAAGATTTAGTAACAGGGGCCTGGACCTACGAGCAGTACTTC. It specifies CATSKDLVTGAWTYEQYF.

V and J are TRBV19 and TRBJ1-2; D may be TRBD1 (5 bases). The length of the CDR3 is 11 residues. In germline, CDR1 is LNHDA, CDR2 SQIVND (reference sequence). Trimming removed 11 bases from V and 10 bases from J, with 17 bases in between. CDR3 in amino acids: CAGEDSGLYTF. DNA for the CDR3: TGTGCCGGCGAAGACTCGGGACTCTACACCTTC.